Presented here are 10 T cell receptor beta chains from one specimen sequenced in a study of Ad26.COV2.S vaccination and SARS-CoV-2 variants. As to treatment: roughly 18 received Ad26.COV2.S at low or high dose, single or two shots; roughly 5 received placebo; per-sample allocation not given. Samples came from day 63 after the first vaccine or placebo injection. Sequencing was performed with immunoSEQ multiplex PCR; in TCRdb, only in-frame clones are kept and a portion is missing. The sample consists of 350,000 to 450,000 clones, around 84% of them appearing once. The sample consisted of peripheral blood, taken in a trial of Ad26.COV2.S vaccine versus placebo. Receptors were obtained from a person between 18 and 65 years old who received the Ad26.COV2.S COVID-19 vaccine or a placebo.

There are a few counts of this clone. The chain joins TRBV30 to TRBJ1-5, with no clear D. This CDR3 is built from 15 residues. Trimming took off 0 bases at V and 3 bases at J, with 12 bases between the two ends. The germline CDR1 and CDR2 sequences are GTSNPN and SVGIG (reference sequence). CDR3 region: CAWSVGQSTNQPQHF. DNA of the CDR3: TGTGCCTGGAGTGTCGGGCAGAGCACCAATCAGCCCCAGCATTTT.

The chain combines TRBV28 with TRBJ1-6; D remains unclear. The germline V and J ends were trimmed by 2 bases and 10 bases, with 6 bases remaining between them. Germline V gene data show CDR1 as MDHEN and CDR2 as SYDVKM. The CDR3 loop spans 12 amino acids. The CDR3 loop reads CASSLERSPLHF. The CDR3 region has the DNA TGTGCCAGCAGTTTAGAACGCTCACCCCTCCACTTT.

J is TRBJ2-5 and V is TRBV5-4, with TRBD1 matching 8 bases. CDR1 and CDR2 (germline): SGHNT, YYREEE (reference sequence). The CDR3 totals 14 residues. Unmatched junction bases numbered 4, after V lost 4 bases and J lost 2 bases. The CDR3: CASSRDRGQETQYF. In DNA form, the CDR3 reads TGTGCCAGCAGCCGCGACAGGGGACAAGAGACCCAGTACTTC.

V and J are TRBV6-2 or TRBV6-3 and TRBJ2-7, with a possible D match to TRBD2 (6 bases). Trimming removed 2 bases from V and 0 bases from J, with 11 bases in between. This CDR3 comprises 15 residues. Germline V gene lookup returns CDR1 MNHEY and CDR2 SVGEGT. The CDR3 protein is CASSYLEGDSYEQYF. In DNA, the CDR3 is TGTGCCAGCAGTTACCTGGAGGGAGACTCCTACGAGCAGTACTTC.

This clone was found once. The V and J genes are TRBV10-3 and TRBJ1-1; D is unresolved. The germline V gene encodes CDR1 ENHRY and CDR2 SYGVKD. CDR3 size: 12 residues. V was trimmed by 0 bases and J by 5 bases, leaving 4 bases between them. Here the CDR3 reads CAISESETEAFF. The CDR3 region has the DNA TGTGCCATCAGTGAGTCGGAAACTGAAGCTTTCTTT.

The genes are TRBV6-5 and TRBJ2-5; 7 bases match TRBD2. CDR1 is MNHEY, CDR2 SVGAGI, per germline. The CDR3 length is 13 residues. The junction had 2 bases not matched to a gene; V was cut back by 2 bases and J by 5 bases. CDR3 sequence (DNA): TGTGCCAGCAGTTACGGGGAGGGGGAGACCCAGTACTTC. Protein: CASSYGEGETQYF.

This rearrangement joins TRBV7-9 to TRBJ2-7; 7 nucleotides align to TRBD1. This CDR3 is built from 14 residues. Trimming at V came to 2 bases and at J to 3 bases, leaving 4 bases not matched to a gene. Germline CDR1 reads SEHNR; CDR2 reads FQNEAQ (reference sequence). CDR3 residues: CASSLSGQNYEQYF. The CDR3 coding sequence is TGTGCCAGCAGCTTATCGGGACAGAACTACGAGCAGTACTTC.

The chain employs TRBV27 and TRBJ2-1, with TRBD2 matching over 14 bases. Germline lookup yields CDR1 MNHEY and CDR2 SMNVEV (reference sequence). Trimming took 7 bases from V and 8 from J; bases not matched to a gene: 7. CDR3 length: 15 residues. The CDR3 spells CASTAGTSGRDEQFF. The CDR3 nucleotides read TGTGCCAGCACCGCGGGGACTAGCGGGAGAGATGAGCAGTTCTTC.

V usage is TRBV7-8 and J usage is TRBJ1-5; TRBD1 matches at 10 bases. Germline CDR1 is SGHVS and CDR2 is FQNEAQ. CDR3 length equals 14 residues. V was pared by 4 bases and J by 7 bases, with 4 bases of the junction left unmatched. The CDR3 is CASSYPGQGQPQHF. The CDR3 region has the DNA TGTGCCAGCAGCTATCCGGGACAGGGGCAGCCCCAGCATTTT.

The J gene is TRBJ2-1, the V gene TRBV11-3, with D unresolved. Trimming pared 1 base from V and 10 bases from J, leaving 5 bases between. CDR1 is SGHNT and CDR2 is YENEEA in the germline V gene. The CDR3 length is 11 residues. The CDR3 DNA reads as TGTGCCAGCAGCTTAGGAATCGAGCAGTTCTTC. This gives the protein CASSLGIEQFF.